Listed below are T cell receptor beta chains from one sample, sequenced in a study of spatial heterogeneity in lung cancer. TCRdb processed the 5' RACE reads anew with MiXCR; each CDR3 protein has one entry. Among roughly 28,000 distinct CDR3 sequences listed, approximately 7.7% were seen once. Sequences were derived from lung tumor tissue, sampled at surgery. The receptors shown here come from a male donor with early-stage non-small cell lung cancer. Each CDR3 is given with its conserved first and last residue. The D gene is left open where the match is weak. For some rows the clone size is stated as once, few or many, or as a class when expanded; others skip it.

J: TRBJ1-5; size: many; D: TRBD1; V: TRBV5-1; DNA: TGCGCCAGCAGCCCGGATGGGACAGGGTACAATCAGCCCCAGCATTTT; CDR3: CASSPDGTGYNQPQHF
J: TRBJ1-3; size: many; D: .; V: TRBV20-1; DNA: TGCAGTGCCAATAGCCGGGACCAGGGATGGAACACCATATATTTT; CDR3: CSANSRDQGWNTIYF
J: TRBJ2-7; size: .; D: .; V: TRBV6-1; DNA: TGTGCCAGCATCCAAGGCTACGAGCAGTACTTC; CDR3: CASIQGYEQYF
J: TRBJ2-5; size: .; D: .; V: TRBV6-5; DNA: TGTGCCAGCAGGCCAACAGGGTCAGAGACCCAGTACTTC; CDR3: CASRPTGSETQYF
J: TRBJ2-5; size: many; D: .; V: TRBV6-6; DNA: TGTGCCAGCAGTTACTTTAGCGAGACCCAGTACTTC; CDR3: CASSYFSETQYF
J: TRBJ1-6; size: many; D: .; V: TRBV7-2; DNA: TGTGCCAGCAGCTTAGGAGGTTGGGAAGACACTTCACCCCTCCACTTT; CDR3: CASSLGGWEDTSPLHF
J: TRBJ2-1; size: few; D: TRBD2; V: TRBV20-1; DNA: TGCAGTGCTTCTAGCGGGGTCAGCTCCTACAATGAGCAGTTCTTC; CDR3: CSASSGVSSYNEQFF
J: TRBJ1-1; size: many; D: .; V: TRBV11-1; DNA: TGTGCCAGCAGCTTAGGGGAACGCACTGAAGCTTTCTTT; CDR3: CASSLGERTEAFF
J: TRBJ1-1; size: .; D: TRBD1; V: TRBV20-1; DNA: TGCAGTGCTAAGACGCGGATAGGGGGCCAGAACACTGAAGCTTTCTTT; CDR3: CSAKTRIGGQNTEAFF
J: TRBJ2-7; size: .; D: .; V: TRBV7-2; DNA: TGTGCCAGCAACATCGTTAGCTCCTACGAGCAGTACTTC; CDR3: CASNIVSSYEQYF
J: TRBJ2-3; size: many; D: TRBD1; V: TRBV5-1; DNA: TGCGCCAGCAGCCAACAGGGGCAGGGGGCGGTGGATACGCAGTATTTT; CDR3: CASSQQGQGAVDTQYF
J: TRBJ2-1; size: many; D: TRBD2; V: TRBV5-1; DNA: TGCGCCAGCAGCACGGAGGAGACTAGCGGGGTCAATGAGCAGTTCTTC; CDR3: CASSTEETSGVNEQFF
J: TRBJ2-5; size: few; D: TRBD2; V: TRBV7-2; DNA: TGTGCCAGCAGCTTAGCGTCTAGCGGGGGCCAAGAGACCCAGTACTTC; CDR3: CASSLASSGGQETQYF
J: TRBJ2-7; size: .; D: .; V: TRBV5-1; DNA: TGCGCCAGCAGCTTCGGCCTGGGGGCGCAGTACTTC; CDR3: CASSFGLGAQYF
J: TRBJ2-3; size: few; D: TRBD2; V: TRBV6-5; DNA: TGTGCCAGCAGTTACGCGGGGCGGGGGGGCACAGATACGCAGTATTTT; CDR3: CASSYAGRGGTDTQYF
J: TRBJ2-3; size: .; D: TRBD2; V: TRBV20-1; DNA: TGCAGTGCTAGAGATTACAGCGGGGTTAGCACAGATACGCAGTATTTT; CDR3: CSARDYSGVSTDTQYF
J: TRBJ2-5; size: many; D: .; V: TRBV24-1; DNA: TGTGCCACCAGTGATCCACGGCTGGCGGCCCCCGAGACCCAGTACTTC; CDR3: CATSDPRLAAPETQYF
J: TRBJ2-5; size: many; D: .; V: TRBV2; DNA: TGTGCCAGCAGTGTTGACCCAACCTCCCAAGAGACCCAGTACTTC; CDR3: CASSVDPTSQETQYF
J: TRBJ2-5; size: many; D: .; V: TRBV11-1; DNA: TGTGCCAGCAGCTTAGCAGGGGGGACTTCAGAGACCCAGTACTTC; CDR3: CASSLAGGTSETQYF
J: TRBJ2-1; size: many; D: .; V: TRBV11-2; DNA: TGTGCCAGCAGCTTAGATACGGCCAATGAGCAGTTCTTC; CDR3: CASSLDTANEQFF
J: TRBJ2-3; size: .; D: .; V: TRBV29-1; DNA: TGCACCATTCAAGGGGCGATAGCAGATACGCAGTATTTT; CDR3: CTIQGAIADTQYF
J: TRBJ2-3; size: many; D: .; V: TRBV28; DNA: TGTGCCAGCAGCCAACCCGGAGGGGGAGATACGCAGTATTTT; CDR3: CASSQPGGGDTQYF
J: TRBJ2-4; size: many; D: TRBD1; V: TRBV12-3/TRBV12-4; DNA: TGTGCCAGCAGGGGACAGGAAGTCTGGTCATGGTACTTC; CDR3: CASRGQEVWSWYF
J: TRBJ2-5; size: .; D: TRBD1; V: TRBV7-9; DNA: TGTGCCAGCAGCTCGTACCGGGACAGGGGGCGAGAGACCCAGTACTTC; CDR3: CASSSYRDRGRETQYF
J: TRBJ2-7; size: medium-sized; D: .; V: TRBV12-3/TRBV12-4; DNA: TGTGCCAGCAGTCGGGCCAACGCCTACGAGCAGTACTTC; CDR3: CASSRANAYEQYF
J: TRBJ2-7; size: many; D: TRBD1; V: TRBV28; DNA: TGTGCCAGCATCGACAGGGGTCGGAGCTCCTACGAGCAGTACTTC; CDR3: CASIDRGRSSYEQYF
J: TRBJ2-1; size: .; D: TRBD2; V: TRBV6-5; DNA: TGTGCCAGCAGTGTGACTAGCGGGCCGTACAATGAGCAGTTCTTC; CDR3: CASSVTSGPYNEQFF
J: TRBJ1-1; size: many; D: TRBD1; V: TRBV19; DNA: TGTGCCAGTAGTATTCGTCCTGGGACAGGGAACACTGAAGCTTTCTTT; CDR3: CASSIRPGTGNTEAFF
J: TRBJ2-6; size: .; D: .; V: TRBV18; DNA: TGTGCCGGCTCACGGACCGGGACACGATACTCTGGGGCCAACGTCCTGACTTTC; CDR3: CAGSRTGTRYSGANVLTF
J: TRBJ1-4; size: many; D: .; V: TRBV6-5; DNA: TGTGCCAGCAGTTACCGGGTTGGGGCAACTAATGAAAAACTGTTTTTT; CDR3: CASSYRVGATNEKLFF
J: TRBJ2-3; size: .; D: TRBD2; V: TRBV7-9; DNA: TGTGCCAGCAGACAAGCGGGGTTTAGCACAGATACGCAGTATTTT; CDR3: CASRQAGFSTDTQYF
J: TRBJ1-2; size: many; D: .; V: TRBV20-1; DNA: TGCAGTGCTGGGGTTTACTATGGCTACACCTTC; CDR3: CSAGVYYGYTF
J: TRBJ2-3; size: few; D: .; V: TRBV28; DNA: TGTGCCAGCAGTTTTGTGTCAGGGTGGACAGATACGCAGTATTTT; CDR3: CASSFVSGWTDTQYF
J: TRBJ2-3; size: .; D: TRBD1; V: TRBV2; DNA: TGTGCCAGCAGGCAGGGGGTGTATGTAACAGATACGCAGTATTTT; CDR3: CASRQGVYVTDTQYF
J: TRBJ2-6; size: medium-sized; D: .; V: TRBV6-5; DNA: TGTGCCAGCGGACAAGTCAACTCTGGGGCCAACGTCCTGACTTTC; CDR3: CASGQVNSGANVLTF
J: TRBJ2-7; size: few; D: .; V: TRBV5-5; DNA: TGTGCCAGCAGCTTGGGTGGAGCTAGGGGCGAGCAGTACTTC; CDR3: CASSLGGARGEQYF
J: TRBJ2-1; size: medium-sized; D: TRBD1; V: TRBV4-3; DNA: TGCGCCAGCAGCCAGGAGGGACAGGGCGAGAATGAGCAGTTCTTC; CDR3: CASSQEGQGENEQFF
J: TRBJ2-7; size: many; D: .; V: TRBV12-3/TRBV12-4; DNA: TGTGCCAGCAGTCCGGTCCAGACAGACTCCTACGAGCAGTACTTC; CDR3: CASSPVQTDSYEQYF
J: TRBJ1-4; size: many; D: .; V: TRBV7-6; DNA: TGTGCCAGCAGCACCATAAAAGCGGGGTGGACTAATGAAAAACTGTTTTTT; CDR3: CASSTIKAGWTNEKLFF
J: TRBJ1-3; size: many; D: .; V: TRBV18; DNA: TGTGCCAGCTCACCACGAGGGTTCTCTGGAAACACCATATATTTT; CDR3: CASSPRGFSGNTIYF
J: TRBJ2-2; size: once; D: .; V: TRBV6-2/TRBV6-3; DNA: TGTGCCAGCAGTTTCAGGAACACCGGGGAGCTGTTTTTT; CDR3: CASSFRNTGELFF
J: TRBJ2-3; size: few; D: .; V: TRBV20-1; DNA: TGCAGTGCTAGCTCTGTAACAGATACGCAGTATTTT; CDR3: CSASSVTDTQYF
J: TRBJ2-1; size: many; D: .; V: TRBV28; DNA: TGTGCCAGCAGTTTAGGGGGGGCTGATCTGTACAATGAGCAGTTCTTC; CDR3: CASSLGGADLYNEQFF
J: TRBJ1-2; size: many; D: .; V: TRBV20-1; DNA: TGCAGTGCCAGGGAGATCTATGGCTACACCTTC; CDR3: CSAREIYGYTF
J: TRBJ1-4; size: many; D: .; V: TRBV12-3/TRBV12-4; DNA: TGTGCCAGCAGTCTGACCGGCCGAAAACTGTTTTTT; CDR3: CASSLTGRKLFF
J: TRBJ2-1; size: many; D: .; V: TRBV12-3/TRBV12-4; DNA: TGTGCCAGCAGTCTGGACGGAACCAATGAGCAGTTCTTC; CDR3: CASSLDGTNEQFF
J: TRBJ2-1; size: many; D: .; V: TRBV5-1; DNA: TGCGCCAGCAGCTTGGGGAACAACAGGGAGTACAATGAGCAGTTCTTC; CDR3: CASSLGNNREYNEQFF
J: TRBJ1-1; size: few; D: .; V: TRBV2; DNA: TGTGCCAGCAGTGTAACTATAAGTGCTTTCTTT; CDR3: CASSVTISAFF
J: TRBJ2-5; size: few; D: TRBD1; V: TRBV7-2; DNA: TGTGCCAGCAGCTTCGCCGGGACAGGGACAGAGACCCAGTACTTC; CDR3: CASSFAGTGTETQYF
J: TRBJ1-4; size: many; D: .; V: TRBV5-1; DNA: TGCGCCAGCAGCTTCGGTGAAAAACTGTTTTTT; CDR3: CASSFGEKLFF
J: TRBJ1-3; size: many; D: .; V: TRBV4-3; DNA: TGCGCCAGCAGCCAAGTAGGGTCCGGGCTCTCTGGAAACACCATATATTTT; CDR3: CASSQVGSGLSGNTIYF
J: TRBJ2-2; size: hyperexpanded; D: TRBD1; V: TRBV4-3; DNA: TGCGCCAGCAGCCAAGGGACAGGGCGCCCCGGGGAGCTGTTTTTT; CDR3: CASSQGTGRPGELFF
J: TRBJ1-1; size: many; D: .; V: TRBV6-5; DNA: TGTGCCAGCAGTTACTCAGAGACAGTAAACACTGAAGCTTTCTTT; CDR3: CASSYSETVNTEAFF
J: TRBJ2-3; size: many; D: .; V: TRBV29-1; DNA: TGCAGCGTTCGTAGGACAGACACAGATACGCAGTATTTT; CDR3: CSVRRTDTDTQYF
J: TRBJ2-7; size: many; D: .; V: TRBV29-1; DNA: TGCAGCGCTATGACAGGAGACGATTACGAGCAGTACTTC; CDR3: CSAMTGDDYEQYF
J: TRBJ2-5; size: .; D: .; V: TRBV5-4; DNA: TGTGCCAGCGGAACCCGGGGGTTACAAGAGACCCAGTACTTC; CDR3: CASGTRGLQETQYF
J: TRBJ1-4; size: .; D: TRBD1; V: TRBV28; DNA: TGTGCCAGCAGTCCCGGACAGGGGGCCGGAGAAAAACTGTTTTTT; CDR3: CASSPGQGAGEKLFF
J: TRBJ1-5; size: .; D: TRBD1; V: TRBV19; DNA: TGTGCCAGTAGTATAACAGGGGGGAATCAGCCCCAGCATTTT; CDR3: CASSITGGNQPQHF
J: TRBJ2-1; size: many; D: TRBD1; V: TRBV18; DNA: TGTGCCAGCTCAACCAGGACAGGGGAGAAGTACAATGAGCAGTTCTTC; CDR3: CASSTRTGEKYNEQFF
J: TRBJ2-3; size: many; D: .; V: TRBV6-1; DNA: TGTGCCAGCAGTGTCGGGGCCACTATTGCAGATACGCAGTATTTT; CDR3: CASSVGATIADTQYF